A single sample is the source of the 20 T cell receptor beta chains below, sequenced in a study of blood T cell repertoires in COVID-19. The table came from immunoSEQ multiplex PCR; TCRdb's copy has only in-frame clones and leaves some out. The sample consists of fewer than 350,000 clones, roughly 85% of them appearing once. The specimen sequenced was PBMCs or T cells enriched from blood (not recorded which). Every receptor here comes from a woman between 50 and 59 years old who had recovered from COVID-19.

The chain carries TRBV7-9 and TRBJ1-1, with 7 positions matching TRBD1. Per the germline V gene, CDR1 is SEHNR and CDR2 is FQNEAQ (reference sequence). This CDR3 is 15 amino acids long. V was clipped by 5 bases and J by 1 base; unmatched bases: 7. CDR3 sequence reads: CASSHVGQPNTEAFF. The CDR3 DNA follows: TGTGCCAGCAGCCACGTGGGACAGCCGAACACTGAAGCTTTCTTT.

This chain connects TRBV2 to TRBJ2-2, with D perhaps matching TRBD2 (7 bases). CDR1 is SNHLY and CDR2 is FYNNEI in the germline V gene. V was trimmed by 2 bases and J by 6 bases, leaving 16 bases between them. The CDR3 spans 16 residues. The CDR3 DNA is TGTGCCAGCAGTGAATCCGGCAGGGAGGGGGCCGGGGAGCTGTTTTTT. Protein: CASSESGREGAGELFF.

This chain connects TRBV7-8 to TRBJ1-1, with TRBD1 identical over 7 bases. Germline loops: CDR1 SGHVS, CDR2 FQNEAQ. This CDR3 contains 14 residues. Trimming cost V 0 bases and J 4 bases; bases outside gene matches: 2. The CDR3 DNA sequence: TGTGCCAGCAGCTTAGCAGGGGGCGGCACTGAAGCTTTCTTT. It is translated as CASSLAGGGTEAFF.

The chain has TRBV6-6 and TRBJ2-3, with D possibly being TRBD2 (6 bases). CDR1 and CDR2 (germline): MNHNY, SVGAGI (reference sequence). This CDR3 is 15 amino acids long. V lost 5 bases, J lost 1 base, and 13 bases lay in between. The CDR3 loop is CASSHGTRGTDTQYF. As DNA, the CDR3 is TGTGCCAGCAGTCACGGGACTCGGGGCACAGATACGCAGTATTTT.

The chain combines TRBV4-2 with TRBJ1-1; D not certain. There are 14 residues in the CDR3. Trimming pared 7 bases from V and 2 bases from J, leaving 14 bases between. The germline V gene has CDR1 LGHNA and CDR2 YNFKEQ. DNA for the CDR3: TGTGCCAGCACGAAGAGAGGGTTCAACACTGAAGCTTTCTTT. Amino acids: CASTKRGFNTEAFF.

The rearrangement links TRBV7-6 to TRBJ2-5, with TRBD2 identical over 9 bases. This CDR3 is 17 amino acids long. CDR1 and CDR2 from the germline V gene are SGHVS and FNYEAQ. With 1 base clipped from V and 5 bases from J, the junction kept 11 bases outside the gene matches. CDR3 protein: CASSLVQGGRAVETQYF. Here the CDR3 DNA reads TGTGCCAGCAGCTTAGTTCAGGGCGGGAGGGCCGTTGAGACCCAGTACTTC.

The chain uses TRBV7-3 and TRBJ1-1; TRBD1 matches 9 bases. This CDR3 is built from 17 residues. V dropped 0 bases and J dropped 5; count of bases not matched to a gene: 10. The germline CDR1 and CDR2 sequences are SGHTA and FQGTGA. The DNA of the CDR3 is TGTGCCAGCAGCTTAACTCCCCTAGGACAGGGGAGTACTGAAGCTTTCTTT. Translating gives CASSLTPLGQGSTEAFF.

The genes are TRBV6-2 or TRBV6-3 and TRBJ2-7, with 7 bases aligning to TRBD2. The ends lost 2 bases at V and 1 base at J; junction bases unmatched: 2. This CDR3 region has 14 residues. CDR1 and CDR2 from the germline V gene are MNHEY and SVGEGT. Here the CDR3 reads CASSYGLVSYEQYF. The CDR3 DNA reads TGTGCCAGCAGTTACGGACTAGTTTCCTACGAGCAGTACTTC.

The chain employs TRBV19 and TRBJ1-3; 9 bases map to TRBD1. Per the germline V gene, CDR1 is LNHDA and CDR2 is SQIVND (reference sequence). V shed 3 bases and J 0 bases; nucleotides not matched to a gene: 3. The CDR3 runs 16 residues. DNA of the CDR3: TGTGCCAGTAGTATTTCGGACAGGGGCTCTGGAAACACCATATATTTT. The encoded protein is CASSISDRGSGNTIYF.

The gene calls are TRBV3-1 (or the pseudogene TRBV3-2) and TRBJ2-2; perhaps TRBD2 as D (6 bases). Trimming took 1 base from V and 6 from J, leaving 15 bases between them. CDR3 length equals 16 residues. Looked up from germline, CDR1 is LGHDT and CDR2 is YNNKEL (reference sequence). CDR3 sequence reads: CASSQVSGRNPGELFF. Written as DNA, the CDR3 is TGTGCCAGCAGCCAAGTATCAGGGAGGAATCCCGGGGAGCTGTTTTTT.

The V gene is TRBV29-1, the J gene TRBJ2-1, with a tentative D call TRBD1 (6 bases). The length of the CDR3 is 12 residues. With 8 bases removed from V and 8 bases from J, the gap between germline ends came to 16 bases. In germline, CDR1 is SQVTM, CDR2 ANQGSEA. This CDR3 reads CSTRPRGYEQFF. CDR3 nucleotides: TGCAGCACCCGCCCTAGGGGGTATGAGCAGTTCTTC.

The genes are TRBV5-1 and TRBJ2-5; D not resolved. The CDR3 consists of 16 residues. Per the germline V gene, CDR1 is SGHRS and CDR2 is YFSETQ. V lost 0 bases and J lost 5, with 17 bases in between. This CDR3 is CASSLDPMGSGETQYF. In DNA form, the CDR3 reads TGCGCCAGCAGCTTGGATCCAATGGGCTCTGGGGAGACCCAGTACTTC.

The V call is TRBV7-2, the J call TRBJ1-1; tentatively, D is TRBD1 (5 bases). V lost 4 bases, J lost 2 bases, and 11 bases lay in between. Germline V gene lookup returns CDR1 SGHTA and CDR2 FQGNSA. This CDR3 has 14 residues. DNA for the CDR3: TGTGCCAGCAGCTATTCCAGGGCAAACACTGAAGCTTTCTTT. Residues: CASSYSRANTEAFF.

The genes are TRBV10-3 and TRBJ1-1, with D perhaps matching TRBD1 (5 bases). Per germline, CDR1 ENHRY and CDR2 SYGVKD. CDR3 length: 13 residues. Trimming left V 7 bases short and J 3 bases short, with 12 bases between. In nucleotides, the CDR3 is TGTGCCATCAATGGGGTCAGGGACACTGAAGCTTTCTTT. Protein: CAINGVRDTEAFF.

The chain has TRBV21-1 and TRBJ1-6. TRBV21-1 is a pseudogene segment. The CDR3 runs to 16 residues. CDR3 bases: TGTGCCAGCCTCCGGGTTTGGAGGGCTTATAATTCACCCCTCCACTTT. Its protein product is CASLRVWRAYNSPLHF.

The chain is built from TRBV11-2 and TRBJ2-1, with a tentative D call TRBD2 (6 bases). V lost 4 bases, J lost 0 bases, and 7 bases lay in between. In germline, CDR1 is SGHAT, CDR2 FQNNGV. There are 14 residues in the CDR3. DNA of the CDR3: TGTGCCAGCAGCTACGGGAGCTCCTACAATGAGCAGTTCTTC. It yields the protein CASSYGSSYNEQFF.

The rearrangement links TRBV7-2 to TRBJ2-1; 8 bases map to TRBD2. CDR1 SGHTA and CDR2 FQGNSA come from the germline V gene. Trimming at V came to 5 bases and at J to 6 bases, leaving 9 bases not matched to a gene. CDR3 size: 15 residues. The CDR3 region has the DNA TGTGCCAGCAGCCCAAGCGGGGGCTTACGCAATGAGCAGTTCTTC. It is translated as CASSPSGGLRNEQFF.

This chain connects TRBV5-6 to TRBJ2-6; D gene unclear. Per the germline V gene, CDR1 is SGHDT and CDR2 is YYEEEE. V dropped 0 bases and J dropped 4 bases, with 5 bases sitting between them. The CDR3 has 14 residues. This CDR3 reads CASSLAGGANVLTF. Here the CDR3 DNA reads TGTGCCAGCAGCTTGGCAGGAGGGGCCAACGTCCTGACTTTC. The whole variable domain, remainder taken from reference TRBV5-6 and TRBJ2-6, is DAGVTQSPTHLIKTRGQQVTLRCSPKSGHDTVSWYQQALGQGPQFIFQYYEEEERQRGNFPDRFSGHQFPNYSSELNVNALLLGDSALYLCASSLAGGANVLTFGAGSRLTVL.

V gene TRBV28 combines with J gene TRBJ1-4, with D possibly matching TRBD1 (6 bases). Germline V lookup: CDR1 MDHEN, CDR2 SYDVKM. The CDR3 loop spans 16 amino acids. V lost 3 bases to trimming and J lost 10 bases, with 21 bases between them. The DNA for the CDR3 is TGTGCCAGCAGTTTCCCCCTTAACAGGGTTGGACGAAAACTGTTTTTT. It translates to CASSFPLNRVGRKLFF. Drawing the rest from reference TRBV28 and TRBJ1-4, the complete variable domain is DVKVTQSSRYLVKRTGEKVFLECVQDMDHENMFWYRQDPGLGLRLIYFSYDVKMKEKGDIPEGYSVSREKKERFSLILESASTNQTSMYLCASSFPLNRVGRKLFFGSGTQLSVL.

The rearrangement joins TRBV19 to TRBJ1-5; 7 bases line up with TRBD1. The J segment lost 4 bases and the V segment lost 5 bases, leaving 11 bases of the junction unmatched. CDR1 is LNHDA, CDR2 SQIVND, per germline (reference sequence). The CDR3 has 16 amino acids. The CDR3 is CASSRPTGLRNQPQHF. The DNA for the CDR3 is TGTGCCAGTAGTCGACCGACAGGGTTGAGGAATCAGCCCCAGCATTTT.